This TCR beta chain was sequenced in a study of cytomegalovirus exposure and HLA in healthy donors. Study-level information: Earlier, 150 million to 200 million T cells were analyzed, and around 100 million unique TCR beta sequences were found among them.

PCR used 60 Vbeta primers and 13 Jbeta primers. The protocol was immunoSEQ multiplex PCR, while the TCRdb copy is restricted to in-frame clones and leaves out a portion. This table has around 140,000 clones, nearly 80% appearing once. Per germline, CDR1 MNHEY and CDR2 SMNVEV (reference sequence). CDR3 length: 16 amino acids. The ends were cut back, 1 base at V and 6 bases at J, with 16 bases in the middle. The sample taken for sequencing was PBMCs. The chain joins TRBV27 to TRBJ1-5; tentatively, D is TRBD1 (6 bases). This TCR came from a male donor in good health and CMV-seronegative. The CDR3 spells CASSLFGRGNRQPQHF. In DNA form, the CDR3 reads TGTGCCAGCAGTTTATTCGGCAGGGGAAACCGTCAGCCCCAGCATTTT.